The source of this T cell receptor (beta chain) is a study of T cells after yellow fever vaccination. Study-wide background: The authors prepared low-cell-number fractions using SMART-Seq v4 Ultra Low Input.

Germline V gene sequence: CDR1 SGHTA, CDR2 FQGNSA. The CDR3 has 13 residues. V was pared by 5 bases and J by 4 bases, with 11 bases between. By 5'RACE template switching, TCR cDNA was produced, with a universal primer site and UMIs added in the process. Each CDR3 protein gets one entry after TCRdb re-called the 5' RACE reads with MiXCR. The top ten hold around 0.49% of the sample, which has 200,000 to 300,000 distinct CDR3 sequences, 10% to 15% seen once. A few counts support this clonotype. Antigen: not known. Findings and caveats of the study: Although the secondary response was weaker, it peaked faster, at day 5 versus 15. Sorted repertoires could include abundant contaminating clonotypes from bulk cells.

The receptor comes from a man younger than 45 who received the YFV17D yellow fever vaccine. The sequencing here drew on CD4+ T cells sorted from PBMCs, taken 45 days after the yellow fever booster vaccination. The gene calls are TRBV7-2 and TRBJ2-5, with D unclear. CDR3 coding DNA: TGTGCCAGCAGCGCCCGAAGTGGAGAGACCCAGTACTTC. Amino acids: CASSARSGETQYF.